The source of this T cell receptor (beta chain) is a study of blood T cells in healthy people across ages. Then a second PCR, running about 6 to 12 cycles, was carried out with a sample-barcoded 5' primer and a J-beta primer mix. Every cDNA was tagged by a template-switch adaptor with 12 random nucleotides. MiXCR, applied by TCRdb to the 5' RACE reads, yields one record per CDR3 protein. This sample carries about a million distinct CDR3 sequences, roughly 51% of them seen once, and the ten largest clones take about a fifth. Study-wide findings and caveats: As age increased, TCR beta diversity per million T cells fell in a roughly linear fashion. Long-lived donors had more naive CD4+ cells and higher diversity than aged donors.

Germline CDR1 and CDR2: SGHRS and YFSETQ. There are 14 residues in the CDR3. This clonotype was recorded at least ten times. Its antigen is unidentified. At one end the junction does not follow the germline gene, possibly because of a read error. This TCR was recovered from a woman aged 55-75 years in good health. The sequenced sample consisted of blood. The chain recombines TRBV5-1 with TRBJ2-3; a possible D gene is TRBD1 (5 bases). CDR3 bases: TGTGCCAGCAGCTTGGCAGGGTTCACGGATACGCAGTATTTT. Its protein is CASSLAGFTDTQYF.